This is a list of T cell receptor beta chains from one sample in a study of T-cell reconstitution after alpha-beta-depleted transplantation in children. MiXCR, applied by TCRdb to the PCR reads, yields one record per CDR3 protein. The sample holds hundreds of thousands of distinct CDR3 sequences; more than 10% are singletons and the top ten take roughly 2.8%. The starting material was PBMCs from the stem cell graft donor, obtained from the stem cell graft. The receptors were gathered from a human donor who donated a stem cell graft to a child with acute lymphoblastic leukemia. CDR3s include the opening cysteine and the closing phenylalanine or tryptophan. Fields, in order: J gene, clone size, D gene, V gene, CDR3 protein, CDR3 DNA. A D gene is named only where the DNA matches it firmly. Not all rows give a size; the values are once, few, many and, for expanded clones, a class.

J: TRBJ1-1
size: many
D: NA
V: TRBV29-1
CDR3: CSVESGGYMNTEAFF
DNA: TGCAGCGTTGAAAGTGGAGGTTACATGAACACTGAAGCTTTCTTT

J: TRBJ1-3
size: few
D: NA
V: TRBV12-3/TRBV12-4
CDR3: CASRLRPDSGNTIYF
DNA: TGTGCCAGCAGATTAAGGCCTGACTCTGGAAACACCATATATTTT

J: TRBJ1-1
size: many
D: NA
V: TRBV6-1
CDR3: CASGVKVNTEAFF
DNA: TGTGCCAGCGGAGTGAAGGTGAACACTGAAGCTTTCTTT

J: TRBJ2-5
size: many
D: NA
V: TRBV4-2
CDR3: CASSLSGQETQYF
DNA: TGTGCCAGCAGCCTCAGCGGCCAAGAGACCCAGTACTTC

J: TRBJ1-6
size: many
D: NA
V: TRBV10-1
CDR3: CASSESRTKGSPLHF
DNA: TGCGCCAGCAGTGAGTCCCGGACAAAGGGTTCACCCCTCCACTTT

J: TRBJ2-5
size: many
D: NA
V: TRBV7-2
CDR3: CASSSRRAGQETQYF
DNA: TGTGCCAGCAGCTCGCGTCGTGCGGGGCAAGAGACCCAGTACTTC

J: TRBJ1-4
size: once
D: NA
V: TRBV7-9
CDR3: CAGHEAEKLFF
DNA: TGTGCCGGGCATGAAGCAGAAAAACTGTTTTTT

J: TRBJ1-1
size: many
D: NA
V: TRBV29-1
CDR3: CSAAGAEAFF
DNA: TGCAGCGCTGCTGGGGCTGAAGCTTTCTTT

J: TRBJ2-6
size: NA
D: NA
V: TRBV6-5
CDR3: CASSSQSSGANVLTF
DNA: TGTGCCAGCAGTTCCCAATCGTCCGGGGCCAACGTCCTGACTTTC

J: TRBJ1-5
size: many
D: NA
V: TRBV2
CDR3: CASDEDSNQPQHF
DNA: TGTGCCAGCGACGAGGATAGCAATCAGCCCCAGCATTTT

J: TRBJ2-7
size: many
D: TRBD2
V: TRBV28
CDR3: CASSITPGLGYEQYF
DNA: TGTGCCAGCAGTATCACCCCGGGACTAGGCTACGAGCAGTACTTC

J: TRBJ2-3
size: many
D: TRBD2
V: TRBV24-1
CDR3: CATTSSGGTDTQYF
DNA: TGTGCCACCACAAGTAGCGGGGGCACAGATACGCAGTATTTT

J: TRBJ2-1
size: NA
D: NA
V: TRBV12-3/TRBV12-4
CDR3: CASSRELIQQFF
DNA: TGTGCCAGCAGTCGGGAGCTTATACAGCAGTTCTTC

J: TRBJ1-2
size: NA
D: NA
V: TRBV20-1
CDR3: CCARGLLQALHVYGYTF
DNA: TGCTGCGCTAGAGGGTTGCTGCAGGCCTTGCATGTCTATGGCTACACCTTC

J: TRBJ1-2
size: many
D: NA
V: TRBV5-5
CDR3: CASSLVRDSYGYTF
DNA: TGTGCCAGCAGCTTGGTAAGGGACTCCTATGGCTACACCTTC

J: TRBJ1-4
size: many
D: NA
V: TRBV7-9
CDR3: CASSLPRDATNEKLFF
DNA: TGTGCCAGCAGCTTACCCCGGGACGCTACTAATGAAAAACTGTTTTTT

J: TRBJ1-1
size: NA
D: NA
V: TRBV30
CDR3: CAWGGGLNTEAFF
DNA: TGTGCCTGGGGGGGCGGCTTGAACACTGAAGCTTTCTTT

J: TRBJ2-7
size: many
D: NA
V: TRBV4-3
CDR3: CASSQDLGSRWYEQYF
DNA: TGCGCCAGCAGCCAAGATCTAGGCAGCCGGTGGTACGAGCAGTACTTC

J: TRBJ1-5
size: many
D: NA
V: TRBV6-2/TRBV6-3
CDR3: CATSTGTGRQPQHF
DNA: TGTGCCACCTCCACAGGGACGGGAAGGCAGCCCCAGCATTTT

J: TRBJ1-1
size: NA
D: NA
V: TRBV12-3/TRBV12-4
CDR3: CASILQPGDTEAFF
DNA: TGTGCCAGCATCCTACAACCAGGGGACACTGAAGCTTTCTTT

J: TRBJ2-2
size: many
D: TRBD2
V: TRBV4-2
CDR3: CASSLSGTNTGELFF
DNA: TGTGCCAGCAGCCTCAGCGGGACCAACACCGGGGAGCTGTTTTTT

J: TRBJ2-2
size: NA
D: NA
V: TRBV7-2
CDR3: CASSLMTGVGGELFF
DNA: TGTGCCAGCAGCTTAATGACGGGGGTAGGCGGGGAGCTGTTTTTT

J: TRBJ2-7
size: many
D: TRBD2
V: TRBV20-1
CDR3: CSARKTSGRNEQYF
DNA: TGCAGTGCTAGAAAGACTAGCGGGAGGAACGAGCAGTACTTC

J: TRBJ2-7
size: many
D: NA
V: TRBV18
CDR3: CASSPETVPYEQYF
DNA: TGTGCCAGCTCACCAGAGACAGTCCCCTACGAGCAGTACTTC

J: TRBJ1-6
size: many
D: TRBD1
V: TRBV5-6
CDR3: CASSLGGTGYSPLHF
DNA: TGTGCCAGCAGCTTGGGGGGGACAGGGTATTCACCCCTCCACTTT

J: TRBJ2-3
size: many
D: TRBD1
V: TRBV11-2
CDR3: CASSSVTGPSTDTQYF
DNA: TGTGCCAGCAGCTCCGTGACAGGGCCGAGCACAGATACGCAGTATTTT